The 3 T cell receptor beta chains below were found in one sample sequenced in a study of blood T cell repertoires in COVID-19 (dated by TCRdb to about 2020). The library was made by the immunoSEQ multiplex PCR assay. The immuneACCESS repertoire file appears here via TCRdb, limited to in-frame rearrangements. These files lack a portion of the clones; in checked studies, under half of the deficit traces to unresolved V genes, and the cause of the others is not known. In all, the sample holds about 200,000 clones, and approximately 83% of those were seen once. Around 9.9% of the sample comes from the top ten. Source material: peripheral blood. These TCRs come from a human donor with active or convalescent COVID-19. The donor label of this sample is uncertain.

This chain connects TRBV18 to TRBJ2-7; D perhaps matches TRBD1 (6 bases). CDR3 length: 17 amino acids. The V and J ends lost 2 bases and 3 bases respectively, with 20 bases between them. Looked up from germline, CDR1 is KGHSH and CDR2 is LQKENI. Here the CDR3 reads CASSPVAGQGSNYEQYF. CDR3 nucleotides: TGTGCCAGCTCACCAGTCGCGGGCCAGGGGTCCAACTACGAGCAGTACTTC.

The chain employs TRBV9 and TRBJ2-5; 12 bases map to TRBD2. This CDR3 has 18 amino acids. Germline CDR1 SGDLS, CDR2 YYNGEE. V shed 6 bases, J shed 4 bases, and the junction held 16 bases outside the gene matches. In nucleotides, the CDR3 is TGTGCCAGCACCCCAGGGGCTAGCGGGAGGGCCCGCGGAGAGACCCAGTACTTC. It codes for CASTPGASGRARGETQYF.

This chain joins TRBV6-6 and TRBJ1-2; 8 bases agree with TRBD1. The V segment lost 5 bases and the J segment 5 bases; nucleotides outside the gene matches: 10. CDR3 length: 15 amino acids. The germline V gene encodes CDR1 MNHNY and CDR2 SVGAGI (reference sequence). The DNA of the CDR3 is TGTGCCAGCAGTCAAGGACAGGGAGGAAGATATGGCTACACCTTC. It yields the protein CASSQGQGGRYGYTF.